This is a list of T cell receptor beta chains from one sample in a study of T cell changes during pregnancy in multiple sclerosis. Sequencing used immunoSEQ multiplex PCR; TCRdb keeps in-frame clones, though not all of them. Among tens of thousands of clones listed, more than 85% were seen once. The source material was peripheral blood, sampled after pregnancy. The receptors here all came from a female donor with multiple sclerosis, enrolled in a pregnancy study. The CDR3 runs from the conserved cysteine through the conserved F or W. A D gene is named only where the DNA matches it firmly. A clone size is listed for some rows: how often the clone was seen (once, few, many), or a class if it is expanded.

. | 13 | TRBJ1-5 | TRBV2 | . | TGTGCCAGCAGTCTGAGGGGGGGTCAGCCCCAGCATTTT | CASSLRGGQPQHF
. | 14 | TRBJ1-2 | TRBV9 | TRBD1 | TGTGCCAGCAGCCGACGGGACAGTTCCTATGGCTACACCTTC | CASSRRDSSYGYTF
. | 14 | TRBJ1-3 | TRBV2 | TRBD1 | TGTGCCAGCAGCAGAGGTGGGACAGAGAACACCATATATTTT | CASSRGGTENTIYF
. | 14 | TRBJ1-1 | TRBV7-3 | TRBD1 | TGTGCCAGCAGCTCTCAACCGACAGGGCTTGAAGCTTTCTTT | CASSSQPTGLEAFF
many | 16 | TRBJ1-1 | TRBV7-3 | . | TGTGCCAGCAGCTTACACAGAGTCGGCCCCTACACTGAAGCTTTCTTT | CASSLHRVGPYTEAFF
. | 13 | TRBJ2-7 | TRBV6-5 | . | TGTGCCAGCAGATTGACATTCGGCTCCGAGCAGTACTTC | CASRLTFGSEQYF
. | 15 | TRBJ2-7 | TRBV7-8 | TRBD2 | TGTGCCAGCAGCTTAGACCGCCTAGCGGGGGGCGAGCAGTACTTC | CASSLDRLAGGEQYF
. | 15 | TRBJ1-4 | TRBV7-2 | . | TGTGCCAGCAGCCTCCTCCCGGCGGGGAATGAAAAACTGTTTTTT | CASSLLPAGNEKLFF
. | 12 | TRBJ2-1 | TRBV7-9 | . | TGTGCCAGCAGCCCCAGGGCCAATGAGCAGTTCTTC | CASSPRANEQFF
. | 15 | TRBJ1-2 | TRBV5-1 | TRBD1 | TGCGCCAGCAGCTACGGACAGGGGGATAACTATGGCTACACCTTC | CASSYGQGDNYGYTF
. | 12 | TRBJ2-3 | TRBV15 | . | TGTGCCACCGGGTACGACTTGTTCGTGCAGTATTTT | CATGYDLFVQYF
. | 12 | TRBJ1-6 | TRBV6-1 | . | TGTGCCAGCAGTGTCATAGATTCACCCCTCCACTTT | CASSVIDSPLHF
. | 15 | TRBJ2-7 | TRBV19 | TRBD1 | TGTGCCAGTAGTCCGGGACAGGGACGGACCTACGAGCAGTACTTC | CASSPGQGRTYEQYF
. | 13 | TRBJ2-7 | TRBV7-3 | TRBD1 | TGTGCCAGCAGCTGGGACAGGGACGACGAGCAGTACTTC | CASSWDRDDEQYF
. | 13 | TRBJ2-5 | TRBV11-1 | . | TGTGCCAGCAGCCCCCCGGGGATGGAGACCCAGTACTTC | CASSPPGMETQYF
. | 14 | TRBJ2-5 | TRBV18 | TRBD1 | TGTGCCAGCTCATCGACAGGGGGCAGGGAGACCCAGTACTTC | CASSSTGGRETQYF
once | 15 | TRBJ1-2 | TRBV19 | TRBD1 | TGTGCCAGTAGTCCACGCCACGACAGGGACTATGGCTACACCTTC | CASSPRHDRDYGYTF
. | 13 | TRBJ1-2 | TRBV30 | . | TGTGCCTGGTCGTTCCCTAATCAGGGTGGCTACACCTTC | CAWSFPNQGGYTF
once | 15 | TRBJ2-4 | TRBV13 | . | TGTGCCAGCAGCTTAGGGGGCACCTCGGAAAACATTCAGTACTTC | CASSLGGTSENIQYF
. | 14 | TRBJ1-2 | TRBV5-1 | TRBD1 | TGCGCCAGCAGCCTGACAGGGACCCCGTATGGCTACACCTTC | CASSLTGTPYGYTF
. | 16 | TRBJ1-1 | TRBV5-8 | . | TGTGCCAGCAGCTTGCAAGCGCGGGACGTGAACACTGAAGCTTTCTTT | CASSLQARDVNTEAFF
. | 14 | TRBJ2-7 | TRBV11-2 | TRBD1 | TGTGCCAGCAGCTTAGGTTTGACAGGGGACGAGCAGTACTTC | CASSLGLTGDEQYF
. | 15 | TRBJ1-1 | TRBV19 | . | TGTGCCAGTAGTTTCGTAAGGGGCGGGAACACTGAAGCTTTCTTT | CASSFVRGGNTEAFF
. | 16 | TRBJ1-2 | TRBV5-1 | . | TGCGCCAGCAGCCGTCGGGGGGGGAGTCTTCTATATGGCTACACCTTC | CASSRRGGSLLYGYTF
. | 13 | TRBJ1-1 | TRBV7-2 | . | TGTGCCAGCAGCTTGGGGCCCTACACTGAAGCTTTCTTT | CASSLGPYTEAFF
. | 12 | TRBJ1-2 | TRBV7-3 | . | TGTGCCAGCAGCTTAGAGGGCTATGGCTACACCTTC | CASSLEGYGYTF
. | 14 | TRBJ1-1 | TRBV7-9 | . | TGTGCCAGCAGCGAACCCGGGTGGGACACTGAAGCTTTCTTT | CASSEPGWDTEAFF
. | 15 | TRBJ2-2 | TRBV5-4 | . | TGTGCCACCTCACTGGGGCTAGCGAACACCGGGGAGCTGTTTTTT | CATSLGLANTGELFF
. | 15 | TRBJ2-1 | TRBV9 | TRBD2 | TGTGCCAGCAGCGAAGGGACTAGCGGGGCGAATGAGCAGTTCTTC | CASSEGTSGANEQFF